This T cell receptor beta chain was found in a study of blood T cell repertoires in COVID-19. Assay used: immunoSEQ multiplex PCR; TCRdb lists only in-frame clones, some missing. The table lists almost 300,000 clones, around 92% of them singletons. The CDR3 is 13 amino acids. V was shortened by 4 bases and J by 2 bases, with 8 bases between the two germline ends. The germline V gene has CDR1 SGHAT and CDR2 FQNNGV. The chain couples TRBV11-2 to TRBJ1-1; no clear D gene. Sequencing input: peripheral blood. The clonotype originates from a woman aged 25 to 39 with COVID-19, enrolled during active disease. The chain's CDR3 is CASSSWTNTEAFF. In DNA, the CDR3 is TGTGCCAGCAGCTCGTGGACTAACACTGAAGCTTTCTTT.